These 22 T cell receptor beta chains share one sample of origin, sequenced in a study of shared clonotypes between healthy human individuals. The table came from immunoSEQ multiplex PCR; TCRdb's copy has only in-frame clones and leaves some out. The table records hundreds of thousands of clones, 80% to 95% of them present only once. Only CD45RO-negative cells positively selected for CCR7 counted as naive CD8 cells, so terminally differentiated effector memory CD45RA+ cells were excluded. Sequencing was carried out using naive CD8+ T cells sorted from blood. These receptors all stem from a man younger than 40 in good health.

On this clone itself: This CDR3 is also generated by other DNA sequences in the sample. The CDR3 coding sequence is TGTGCCAGCAGCTTTTTGACATACGAGCAGTACTTC. Its protein is CASSFLTYEQYF. The J gene is TRBJ2-7, the V gene TRBV28; D unclear. V was clipped by 6 bases and J by 4 bases, with 10 bases between them. Germline V CDR1 and CDR2: MDHEN, SYDVKM. CDR3 length: 12 residues.

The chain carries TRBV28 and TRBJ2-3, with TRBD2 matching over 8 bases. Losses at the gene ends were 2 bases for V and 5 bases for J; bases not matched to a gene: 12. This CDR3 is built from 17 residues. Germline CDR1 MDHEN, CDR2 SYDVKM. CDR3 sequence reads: CASSLDRTGGPGDTQYF. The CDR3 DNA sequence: TGTGCCAGCAGTTTAGACCGGACGGGAGGGCCGGGAGATACGCAGTATTTT.

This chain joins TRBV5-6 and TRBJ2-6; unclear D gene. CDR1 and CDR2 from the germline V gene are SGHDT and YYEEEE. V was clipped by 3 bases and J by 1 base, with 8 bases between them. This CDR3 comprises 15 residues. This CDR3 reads CASSYLKSGANVLTF. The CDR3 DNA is TGTGCCAGCAGCTATCTAAAATCTGGGGCCAACGTCCTGACTTTC.

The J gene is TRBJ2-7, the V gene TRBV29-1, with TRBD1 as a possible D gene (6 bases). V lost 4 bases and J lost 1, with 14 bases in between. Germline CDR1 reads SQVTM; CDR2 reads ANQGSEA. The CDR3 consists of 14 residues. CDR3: CSVVDRWGSYEQYF. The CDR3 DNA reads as TGCAGCGTTGTTGACAGGTGGGGATCCTACGAGCAGTACTTC.

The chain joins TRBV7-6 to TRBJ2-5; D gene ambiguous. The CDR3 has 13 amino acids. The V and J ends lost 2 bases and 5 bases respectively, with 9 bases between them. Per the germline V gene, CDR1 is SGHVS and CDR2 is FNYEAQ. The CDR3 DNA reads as TGTGCCAGCAGCTTAAGGAGCAGGGAGACCCAGTACTTC. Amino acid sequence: CASSLRSRETQYF.

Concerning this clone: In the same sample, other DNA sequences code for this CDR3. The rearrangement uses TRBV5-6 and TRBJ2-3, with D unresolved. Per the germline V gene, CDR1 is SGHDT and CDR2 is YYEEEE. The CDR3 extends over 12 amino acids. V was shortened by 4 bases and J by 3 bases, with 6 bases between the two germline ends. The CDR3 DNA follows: TGTGCCAGCAGCCCAGCGACAGATACGCAGTATTTT. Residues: CASSPATDTQYF.

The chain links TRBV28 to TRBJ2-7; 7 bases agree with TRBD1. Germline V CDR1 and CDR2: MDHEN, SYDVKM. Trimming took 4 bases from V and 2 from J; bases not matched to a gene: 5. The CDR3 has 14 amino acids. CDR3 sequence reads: CASSSRGQAYEQYF. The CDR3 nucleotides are TGTGCCAGCAGTTCTAGGGGGCAAGCCTACGAGCAGTACTTC.

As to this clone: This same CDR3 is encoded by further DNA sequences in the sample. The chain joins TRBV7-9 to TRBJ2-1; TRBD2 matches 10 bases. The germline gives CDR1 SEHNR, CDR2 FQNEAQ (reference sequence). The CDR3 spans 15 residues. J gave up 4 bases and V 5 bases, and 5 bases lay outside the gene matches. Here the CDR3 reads CASSLGLAVYNEQFF. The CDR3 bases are TGTGCCAGCAGCCTAGGACTAGCGGTGTACAATGAGCAGTTCTTC.

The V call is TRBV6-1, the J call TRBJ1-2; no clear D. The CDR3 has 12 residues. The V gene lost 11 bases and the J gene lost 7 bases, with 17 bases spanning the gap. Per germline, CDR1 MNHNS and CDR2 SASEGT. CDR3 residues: CAGLHGLGGYTF. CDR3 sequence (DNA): TGTGCCGGCCTACACGGCCTAGGTGGCTACACCTTC.

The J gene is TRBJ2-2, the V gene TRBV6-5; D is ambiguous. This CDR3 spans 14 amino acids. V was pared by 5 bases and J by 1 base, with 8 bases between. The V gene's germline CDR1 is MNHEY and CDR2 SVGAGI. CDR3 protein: CASSVLGNTGELFF. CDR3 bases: TGTGCCAGCAGTGTATTGGGGAACACCGGGGAGCTGTTTTTT.

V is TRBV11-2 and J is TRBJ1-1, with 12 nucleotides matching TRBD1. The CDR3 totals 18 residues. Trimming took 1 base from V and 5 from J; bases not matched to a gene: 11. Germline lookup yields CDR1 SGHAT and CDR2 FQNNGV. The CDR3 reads CASSLGGTGGSWRTEAFF. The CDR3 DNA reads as TGTGCCAGCAGCTTAGGGGGGACAGGGGGCAGTTGGAGGACTGAAGCTTTCTTT.

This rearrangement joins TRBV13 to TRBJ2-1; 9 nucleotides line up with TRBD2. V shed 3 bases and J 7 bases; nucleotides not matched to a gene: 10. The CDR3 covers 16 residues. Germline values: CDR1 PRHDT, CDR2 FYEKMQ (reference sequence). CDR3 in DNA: TGTGCCAGCAGCTTCCCTAGCGGGACCCCAGGGAATGAGCAGTTCTTC. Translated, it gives CASSFPSGTPGNEQFF. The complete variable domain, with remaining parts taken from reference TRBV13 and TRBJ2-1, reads AAGVIQSPRHLIKEKRETATLKCYPIPRHDTVYWYQQGPGQDPQFLISFYEKMQSDKGSIPDRFSAQQFSDYHSELNMSSLELGDSALYFCASSFPSGTPGNEQFFGPGTRLTVL.

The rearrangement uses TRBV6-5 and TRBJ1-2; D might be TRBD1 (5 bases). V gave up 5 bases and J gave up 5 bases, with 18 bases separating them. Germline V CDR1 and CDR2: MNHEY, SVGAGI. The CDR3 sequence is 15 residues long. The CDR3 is CASSLDNSATYGYTF. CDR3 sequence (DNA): TGTGCCAGCAGTCTGGACAACTCGGCGACTTATGGCTACACCTTC.

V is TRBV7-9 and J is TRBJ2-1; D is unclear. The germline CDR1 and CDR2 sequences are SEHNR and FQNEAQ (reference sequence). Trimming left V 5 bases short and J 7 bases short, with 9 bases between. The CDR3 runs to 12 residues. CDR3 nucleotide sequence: TGTGCCAGCAGCCCCCTCATTAATGAGCAGTTCTTC. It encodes CASSPLINEQFF.

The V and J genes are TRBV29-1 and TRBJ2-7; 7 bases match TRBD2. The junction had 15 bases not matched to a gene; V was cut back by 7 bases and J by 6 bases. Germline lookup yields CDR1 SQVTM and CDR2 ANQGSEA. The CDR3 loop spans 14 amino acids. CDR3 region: CSATPGTNFGEQYF. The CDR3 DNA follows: TGCAGCGCTACCCCCGGGACTAATTTCGGCGAGCAGTACTTC.

CDR3 coding DNA: TGTGCCAGCAGTTACTCGGAAGGGGCTGAGATCTATGGCTACACCTTC. Protein: CASSYSEGAEIYGYTF. The chain employs TRBV6-6 and TRBJ1-2, with D tentatively TRBD1 (5 bases). Trimming shortened V by 0 bases and J by 4 bases, and 15 bases separated the two germline ends. CDR3 length: 16 amino acids. Germline-derived CDR1 and CDR2 are MNHNY and SVGAGI (reference sequence).

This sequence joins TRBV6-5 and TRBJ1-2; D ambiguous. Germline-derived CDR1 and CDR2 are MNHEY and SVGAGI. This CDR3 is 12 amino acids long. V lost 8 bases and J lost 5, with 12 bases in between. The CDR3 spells CASYSPVYGYTF. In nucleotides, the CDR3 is TGTGCCAGCTACTCTCCGGTGTATGGCTACACCTTC.

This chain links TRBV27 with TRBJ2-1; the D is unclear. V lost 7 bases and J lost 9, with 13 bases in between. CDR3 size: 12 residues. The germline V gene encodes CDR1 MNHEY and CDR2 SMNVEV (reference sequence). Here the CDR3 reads CASTAPWGEQFF. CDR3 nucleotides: TGTGCCAGCACCGCCCCGTGGGGTGAGCAGTTCTTC.

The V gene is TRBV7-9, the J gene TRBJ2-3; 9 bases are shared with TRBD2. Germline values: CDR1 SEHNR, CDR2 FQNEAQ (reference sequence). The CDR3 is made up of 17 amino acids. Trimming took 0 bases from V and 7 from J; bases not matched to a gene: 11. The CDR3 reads CASSLAGLAGLTNTQYF. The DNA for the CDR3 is TGTGCCAGCAGCTTAGCAGGGCTAGCGGGGCTTACAAATACGCAGTATTTT.

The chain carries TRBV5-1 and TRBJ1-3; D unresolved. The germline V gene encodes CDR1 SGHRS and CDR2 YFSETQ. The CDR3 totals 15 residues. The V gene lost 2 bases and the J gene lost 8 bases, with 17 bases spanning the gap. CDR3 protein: CASSFESAGRDTIYF. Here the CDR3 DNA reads TGCGCCAGCAGCTTCGAGTCCGCCGGTCGGGACACCATATATTTT.

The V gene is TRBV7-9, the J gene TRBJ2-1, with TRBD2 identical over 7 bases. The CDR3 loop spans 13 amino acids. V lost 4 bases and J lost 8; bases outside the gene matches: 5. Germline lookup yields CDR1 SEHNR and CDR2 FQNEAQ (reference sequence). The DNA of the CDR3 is TGTGCCAGCAGCTCGGAACGGGAGGATGAGCAGTTCTTC. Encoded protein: CASSSEREDEQFF.

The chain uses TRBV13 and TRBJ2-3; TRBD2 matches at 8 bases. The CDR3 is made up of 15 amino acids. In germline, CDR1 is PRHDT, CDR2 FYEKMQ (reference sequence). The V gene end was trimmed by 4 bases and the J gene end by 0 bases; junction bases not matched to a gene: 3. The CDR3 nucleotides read TGTGCCAGCAGCTCCTGGACTAGCAGCACAGATACGCAGTATTTT. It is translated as CASSSWTSSTDTQYF.